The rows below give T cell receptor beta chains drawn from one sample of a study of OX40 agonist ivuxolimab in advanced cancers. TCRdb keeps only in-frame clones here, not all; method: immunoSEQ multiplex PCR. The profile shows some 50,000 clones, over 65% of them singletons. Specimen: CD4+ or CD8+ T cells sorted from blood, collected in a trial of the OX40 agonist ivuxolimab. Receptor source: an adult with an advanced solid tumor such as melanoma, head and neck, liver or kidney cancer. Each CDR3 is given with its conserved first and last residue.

CASIPNRGGYNEQFF,TRBV6-1
CAWSRGLAGGTYEQYF,TRBV30
CASSEALPLHF,TRBV2
CASSYRTANTGELFF,TRBV6-5
CASSLMSTERQPQHF,TRBV27
CASTPTSTRTDTQYF,TRBV19
CAISESNGGNQPQHF,TRBV10-3
CASSLGLTGGETQYF,TRBV27
CAISEGQGEAFF,TRBV10-3
CATQQGSDSYGYTF,TRBV5-4
CASSFTEPFNEQFF,TRBV7-9
CASSSRGLDQPQHF,TRBV28